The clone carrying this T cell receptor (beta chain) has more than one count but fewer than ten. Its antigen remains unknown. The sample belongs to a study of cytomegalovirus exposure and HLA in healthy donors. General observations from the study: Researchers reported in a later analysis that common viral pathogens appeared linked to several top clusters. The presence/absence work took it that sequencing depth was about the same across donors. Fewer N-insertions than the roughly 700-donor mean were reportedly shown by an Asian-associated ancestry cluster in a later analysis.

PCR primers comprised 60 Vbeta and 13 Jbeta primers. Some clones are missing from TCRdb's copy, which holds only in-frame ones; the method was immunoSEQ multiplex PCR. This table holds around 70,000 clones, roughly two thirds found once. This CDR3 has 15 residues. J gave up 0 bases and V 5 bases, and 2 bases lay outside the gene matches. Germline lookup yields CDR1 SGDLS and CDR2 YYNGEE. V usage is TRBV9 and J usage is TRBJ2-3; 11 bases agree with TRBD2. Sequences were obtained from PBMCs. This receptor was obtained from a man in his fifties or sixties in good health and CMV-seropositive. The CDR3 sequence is CASSWTSGSTDTQYF. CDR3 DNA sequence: TGTGCCAGCAGTTGGACTAGCGGGAGCACAGATACGCAGTATTTT.